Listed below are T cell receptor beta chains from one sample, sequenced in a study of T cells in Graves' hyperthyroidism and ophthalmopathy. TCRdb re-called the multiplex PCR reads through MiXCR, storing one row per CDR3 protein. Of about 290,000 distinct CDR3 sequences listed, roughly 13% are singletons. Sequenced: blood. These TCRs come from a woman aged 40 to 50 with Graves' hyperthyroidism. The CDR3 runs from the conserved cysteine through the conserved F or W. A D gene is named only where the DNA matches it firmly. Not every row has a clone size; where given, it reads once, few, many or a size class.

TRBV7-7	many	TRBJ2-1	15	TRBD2	CASSSRLAAYNEQFF	TGTGCTAGCAGCTCTCGGCTAGCGGCGTACAATGAGCAGTTCTTC
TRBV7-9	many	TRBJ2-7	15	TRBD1	CASSSADRVPYEQYF	TGTGCCAGCAGCTCCGCCGACAGGGTACCCTACGAGCAGTACTTC
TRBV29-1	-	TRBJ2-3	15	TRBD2	CSVTLAGGNTDTQYF	TGCAGCGTTACCCTAGCGGGAGGGAACACAGATACGCAGTATTTT
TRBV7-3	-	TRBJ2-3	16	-	CASSSGNLGSTDTQYF	TGTGCCAGCAGCTCGGGAAACTTGGGGAGCACAGATACGCAGTATTTT
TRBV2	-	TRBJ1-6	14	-	CASRMNRLNSPLHF	TGTGCCAGCAGAATGAACAGATTAAATTCACCCCTCCACTTT
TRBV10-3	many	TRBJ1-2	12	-	CAISEGRYGYTF	TGTGCCATCAGTGAGGGGCGATATGGCTACACCTTC
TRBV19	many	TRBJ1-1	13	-	CASSNRLNTEAFF	TGTGCCAGTAGTAACCGACTGAACACTGAAGCTTTCTTT
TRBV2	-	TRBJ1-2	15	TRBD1	CASRAGTGANYGYTF	TGTGCCAGCAGGGCCGGGACAGGGGCTAACTATGGCTACACCTTC
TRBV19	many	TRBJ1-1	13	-	CATTGRGNTEAFF	TGTGCCACCACCGGGAGGGGGAACACTGAAGCTTTCTTT
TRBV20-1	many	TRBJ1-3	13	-	CSATGFSGNTIYF	TGCAGTGCTACAGGGTTCTCTGGAAACACCATATATTTT
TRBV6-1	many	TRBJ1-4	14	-	CAISSWQAGEKLFF	TGTGCCATTTCGTCGTGGCAAGCAGGGGAAAAACTGTTTTTT
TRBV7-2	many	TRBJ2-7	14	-	CASSLEAGLYEQYF	TGTGCCAGCAGCTTAGAGGCGGGTCTCTACGAGCAGTACTTC
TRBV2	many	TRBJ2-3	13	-	CASSGESTDTQYF	TGTGCCAGCAGTGGGGAAAGCACAGATACGCAGTATTTT
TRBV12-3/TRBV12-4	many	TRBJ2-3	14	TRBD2	CASSPGLAGDTQYF	TGTGCCAGCAGCCCCGGACTAGCGGGAGATACGCAGTATTTT
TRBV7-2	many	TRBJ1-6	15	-	CASSPGRGGNSPLHF	TGTGCCAGCAGCCCCGGTCGGGGTGGTAATTCACCCCTCCACTTT
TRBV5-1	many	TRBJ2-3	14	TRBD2	CASSLTGGGDTQYF	TGCGCCAGCAGCTTGACGGGAGGAGGGGATACGCAGTATTTT
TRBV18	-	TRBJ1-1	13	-	CASSREANTEAFF	TGTGCCAGCTCCAGAGAGGCGAACACTGAAGCTTTCTTT
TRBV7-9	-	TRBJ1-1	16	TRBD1	CASSSSETGWNTEAFF	TGTGCCAGCAGCTCCTCCGAGACAGGGTGGAACACTGAAGCTTTCTTT
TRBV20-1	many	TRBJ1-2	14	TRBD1	CSARGQRGQDGYTF	TGCAGTGCTAGAGGCCAGAGGGGGCAGGATGGCTACACCTTC
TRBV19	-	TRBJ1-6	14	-	CASSTGDSNSPLHF	TGTGCCAGTAGTACAGGAGACTCGAATTCACCCCTCCACTTT
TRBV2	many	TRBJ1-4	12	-	CASSRQNEKLFF	TGTGCCAGCAGTAGACAGAATGAAAAACTGTTTTTT
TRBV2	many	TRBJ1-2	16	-	CASSEGSSRANYGYTF	TGTGCCAGCAGTGAAGGTAGCTCGAGGGCCAACTATGGCTACACCTTC
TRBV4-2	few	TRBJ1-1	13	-	CASSQSMGAEAFF	TGTGCCAGCAGCCAATCGATGGGCGCTGAAGCTTTCTTT
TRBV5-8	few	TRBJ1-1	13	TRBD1	CATGRQGSTEAFF	TGTGCCACCGGTCGACAGGGAAGCACTGAAGCTTTCTTT
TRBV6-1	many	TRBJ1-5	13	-	CASSFAGNQPQHF	TGTGCCAGCAGTTTCGCGGGCAATCAGCCCCAGCATTTT
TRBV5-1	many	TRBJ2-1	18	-	CASSLLPSREPSYNEQFF	TGCGCCAGCAGCTTGCTCCCATCGAGGGAGCCTTCCTACAATGAGCAGTTCTTC
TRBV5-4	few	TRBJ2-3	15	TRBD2	CASSRAGGRTDTQYF	TGTGCCAGCAGCCGTGCGGGAGGACGAACAGATACGCAGTATTTT
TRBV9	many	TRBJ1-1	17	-	CASSARGSTGSDTEAFF	TGTGCCAGCAGCGCCCGAGGGTCCACGGGCAGTGACACTGAAGCTTTCTTT
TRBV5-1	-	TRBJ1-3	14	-	CASSLEGQGNTIYF	TGCGCCAGCAGCTTGGAAGGACAGGGAAACACCATATATTTT
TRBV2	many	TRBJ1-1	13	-	CASSQDSLAEAFF	TGTGCCAGCAGTCAGGACAGTCTGGCTGAAGCTTTCTTT
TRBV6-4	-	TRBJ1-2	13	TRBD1	CASLYGQVYGYTF	TGTGCCAGCCTCTATGGACAGGTCTATGGCTACACCTTC
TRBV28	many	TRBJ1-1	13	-	CASSPVTLGRAFF	TGTGCCAGCAGTCCCGTAACCCTGGGGCGGGCTTTCTTT
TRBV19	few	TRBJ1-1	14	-	CASSIELDSTEAFF	TGTGCCAGTAGTATAGAACTTGACAGTACTGAAGCTTTCTTT
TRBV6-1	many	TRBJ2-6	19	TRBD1	CASIRTGGVLLMGANVLTF	TGTGCCAGCATTCGGACAGGGGGAGTACTGCTAATGGGGGCCAACGTCCTGACTTTC
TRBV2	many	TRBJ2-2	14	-	CASEGSAHTGELFF	TGTGCCAGCGAGGGGTCAGCCCACACCGGGGAGCTGTTTTTT
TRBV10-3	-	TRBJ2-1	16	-	CAISGGSGTDYNEQFF	TGTGCCATCAGTGGGGGTAGCGGGACAGATTACAATGAGCAGTTCTTC
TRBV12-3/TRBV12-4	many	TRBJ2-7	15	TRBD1	CASSFNRGNRYEQYF	TGTGCCAGCAGTTTCAACAGGGGGAATCGGTACGAGCAGTACTTC
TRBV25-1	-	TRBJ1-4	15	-	CASSEYTGLREKLFF	TGTGCCAGCAGTGAATATACAGGGCTTCGGGAAAAACTGTTTTTT
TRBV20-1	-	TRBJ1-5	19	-	CSAKRLGRGNWVRNQPQHF	TGCAGTGCCAAACGACTGGGCCGAGGCAATTGGGTAAGGAATCAGCCCCAGCATTTT
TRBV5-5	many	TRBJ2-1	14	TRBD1	CASSYLTGQDEQFF	TGTGCCAGCAGCTACCTGACAGGACAGGATGAGCAGTTCTTC
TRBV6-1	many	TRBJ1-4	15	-	CASSTRGNLDEKLFF	TGTGCCAGCAGCACGAGGGGCAATCTCGATGAAAAACTGTTTTTT
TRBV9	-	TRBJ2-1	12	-	CASSDPGNEQFF	TGTGCCAGCAGCGACCCGGGCAATGAGCAGTTCTTC
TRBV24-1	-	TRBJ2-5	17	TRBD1	CATSDWTGAPIQETQYF	TGTGCCACCAGTGACTGGACAGGGGCCCCGATCCAAGAGACCCAGTACTTC
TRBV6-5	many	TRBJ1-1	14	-	CASSYIRADQEAFF	TGTGCCAGCAGTTACATCAGGGCAGACCAGGAAGCTTTCTTT
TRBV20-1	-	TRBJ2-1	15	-	CSARVFGMNSNEQFF	TGCAGTGCTAGAGTTTTCGGGATGAACTCCAATGAGCAGTTCTTC
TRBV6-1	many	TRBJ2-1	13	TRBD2	CASIGLANNEQFF	TGTGCCAGCATCGGACTAGCCAACAATGAGCAGTTCTTC
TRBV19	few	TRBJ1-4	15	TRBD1	CASSIAVTGSEKLFF	TGTGCCAGTAGTATTGCGGTGACAGGGAGCGAAAAACTGTTTTTT
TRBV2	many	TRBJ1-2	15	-	CASSEGTGINYGYTF	TGTGCCAGCAGTGAAGGTACGGGAATCAACTATGGCTACACCTTC
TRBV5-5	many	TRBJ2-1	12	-	CASSLMYNEQFF	TGTGCCAGCAGCTTGATGTACAATGAGCAGTTCTTC
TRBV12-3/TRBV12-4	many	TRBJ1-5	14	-	CASSFLGSDQPQHF	TGTGCCAGCAGTTTTTTAGGGTCGGATCAGCCCCAGCATTTT
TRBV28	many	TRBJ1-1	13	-	CASSLPLNTEAFF	TGTGCCAGCAGTTTGCCATTGAACACTGAAGCTTTCTTT
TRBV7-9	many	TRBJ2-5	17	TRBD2	CASSLGLAGPYQETQYF	TGTGCCAGCAGCTTAGGACTAGCGGGGCCGTACCAAGAGACCCAGTACTTC
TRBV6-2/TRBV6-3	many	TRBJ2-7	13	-	CASKDPLISEQYF	TGTGCCAGCAAGGACCCTCTCATAAGCGAGCAGTACTTC
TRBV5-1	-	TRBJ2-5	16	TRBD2	CASSLALAGRQQTRYF	TGCGCCAGCAGCTTGGCTCTAGCGGGGAGACAACAGACCCGGTACTTC